This paragraph reports one TCR beta chain. Germline V gene lookup returns CDR1 PRHDT and CDR2 FYEKMQ (reference sequence). V was trimmed by 5 bases and J by 7 bases, leaving 14 bases between them. This CDR3 spans 13 amino acids. In the study's own analysis: Quantification of nucleated cells was approximated via reference gene primer amplification. Here immunoSEQ multiplex PCR was the method, and the copy in TCRdb shows in-frame clones only, minus some. That table furnishes V, J and clone size, whereas the DNA furnished D and trimming. This sample carries approximately 180,000 clones, around 89% of them seen once, and the ten largest clones take less than 5.5%. This entry belongs to a study of blood T cell repertoires in COVID-19.

The gene calls are TRBV13 and TRBJ1-2; weak D call: TRBD1 (6 bases). Sequenced sample: peripheral blood. This sequence originates from a human donor in a cohort sampled during active COVID-19. The CDR3 sequence: CASSPNRVAGYTF. The CDR3 region has the DNA TGTGCCAGCAGCCCGAACAGGGTTGCTGGCTACACCTTC.